This is a list of T cell receptor beta chains from one sample in a study of neurological immune-mediated disorders. In TCRdb, the 5' RACE reads were re-called with MiXCR into one record per CDR3 protein. Of some 76,000 distinct CDR3 sequences listed, around 3% are singletons. Sequences were obtained from PBMCs. Receptors originate from a woman between 45 and 60 years old with multiple sclerosis. CDR3s leave out the opening cysteine and the closing phenylalanine or tryptophan. The D gene is left open where the match is weak.

d_call	v_call	j_call	cdr3_aa
TRBD2	TRBV5-1	TRBJ2-3	ASSSGLAGVADTQY
-	TRBV5-1	TRBJ2-5	ASSLRQGQAGTQY
TRBD2	TRBV6-2/TRBV6-3	TRBJ2-1	ASSSLTSGGLSSYNEQF
-	TRBV20-1	TRBJ1-1	SARDLPQGGKLHTEAF
-	TRBV20-1	TRBJ2-2	SAPGLGGELF
-	TRBV2	TRBJ1-5	ASSSGPFLNQPQH
-	TRBV7-2	TRBJ2-2	ASSLVGTASGELF
TRBD2	TRBV9	TRBJ2-6	ASSVLAGVVSGANVLT
TRBD2	TRBV20-1	TRBJ2-3	SSGKTDTQY
-	TRBV19	TRBJ1-5	ASSIDHGGLEPQH
-	TRBV5-1	TRBJ2-3	ASSLDRGSTDTQY
-	TRBV6-6	TRBJ2-6	ASGPPGANVLT
TRBD2	TRBV5-1	TRBJ2-3	ASSTGLAGFTDTQY
-	TRBV7-9	TRBJ1-6	ASSSHGYNSPLH
-	TRBV24-1	TRBJ2-2	ATSDLYPGELF
-	TRBV24-1	TRBJ2-3	ATGRDTDTQY
TRBD1	TRBV11-2	TRBJ2-3	ASSLTGVWDTQY
TRBD1	TRBV5-1	TRBJ2-3	ASSSDRAPDTQY
-	TRBV9	TRBJ2-4	PNLGGGATNIQY
TRBD1	TRBV20-1	TRBJ1-5	TASRQGGNQPQH
-	TRBV19	TRBJ2-3	ATRRTDTDTQY
TRBD2	TRBV20-1	TRBJ2-2	SADGLVGGELF
-	TRBV4-2	TRBJ2-7	ASSHLGGLYEQY
-	TRBV12-3/TRBV12-4	TRBJ1-1	ASSPQRNTEAF
-	TRBV7-2	TRBJ2-3	ASSLRPSFQLSTDTQY
-	TRBV10-3	TRBJ2-7	AISQKPYEQY
-	TRBV7-2	TRBJ2-7	ASSSAAGDFEQY
-	TRBV20-1	TRBJ1-3	SAYLMEGPSGNTIY
TRBD2	TRBV5-5	TRBJ2-7	ASSLQLAGGPYEQY
-	TRBV7-2	TRBJ2-6	ASRPGGGSGANVLT
TRBD1	TRBV6-5	TRBJ2-5	ASSQTGPNQETQY
-	TRBV5-5	TRBJ2-6	ASSLAAGYGANVLT
TRBD2	TRBV4-2	TRBJ2-7	ASSQGTSGGYEQY
-	TRBV5-8	TRBJ2-6	ASSFSLTGANVLT
TRBD1	TRBV20-1	TRBJ2-7	SARRGRNEQY
TRBD1	TRBV5-1	TRBJ1-3	ASSLTGGGGNTIY
TRBD1	TRBV12-3/TRBV12-4	TRBJ1-4	ASSSRTGGEKLF
-	TRBV6-5	TRBJ1-3	ASSPRGRGGNTIY
-	TRBV5-5	TRBJ2-1	ASSLQQGVYNEQF
-	TRBV5-1	TRBJ2-2	ASSLAEQKVTGELF
-	TRBV7-2	TRBJ2-5	ASSLVRETETQY
-	TRBV7-9	TRBJ1-2	ASSLYISGYGYT
-	TRBV7-3	TRBJ2-3	ASSLTLGTGADTQY
TRBD1	TRBV6-1	TRBJ1-1	ASRPDQGDTEAF
-	TRBV20-1	TRBJ2-2	SARDPWGSRTGELF
-	TRBV12-3/TRBV12-4	TRBJ1-5	ASSLDGKSNQPQH
TRBD1	TRBV4-1	TRBJ1-4	ASSLRPRGQNEKLF
TRBD2	TRBV14	TRBJ2-1	ASSPPGSGYQDEQF
-	TRBV20-1	TRBJ1-1	SARDFGGSNTEAF
-	TRBV19	TRBJ2-2	ASGPWGGSSNTGELF
TRBD1	TRBV5-1	TRBJ2-3	ASSFQGAEDTQY
-	TRBV5-1	TRBJ1-1	ASSLAATNTEAF
TRBD1	TRBV4-3	TRBJ1-4	ASSQRWSGTGLMTGLF
TRBD1	TRBV7-2	TRBJ1-2	ASSPGQVSGYGYT
TRBD1	TRBV5-1	TRBJ1-6	ASSWGDRHNSPLH
-	TRBV11-1	TRBJ2-3	ASSLDGGTTDTQY
-	TRBV12-3/TRBV12-4	TRBJ1-1	ASSLWGDRTEAF
TRBD2	TRBV7-2	TRBJ2-1	ASSSLAGVGEQF
TRBD1	TRBV12-3/TRBV12-4	TRBJ2-1	ASSLERTGYENEQF